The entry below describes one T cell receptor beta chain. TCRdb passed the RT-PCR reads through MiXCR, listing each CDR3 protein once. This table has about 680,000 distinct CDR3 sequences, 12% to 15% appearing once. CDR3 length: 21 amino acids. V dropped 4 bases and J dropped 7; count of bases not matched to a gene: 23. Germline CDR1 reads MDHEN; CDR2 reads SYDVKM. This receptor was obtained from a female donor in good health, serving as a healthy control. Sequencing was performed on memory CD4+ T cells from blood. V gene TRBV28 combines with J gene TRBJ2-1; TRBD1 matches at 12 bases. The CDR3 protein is CASSSINFVPGQGAGKNEQFF. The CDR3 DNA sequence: TGTGCCAGCAGTTCCATTAACTTCGTCCCGGGACAGGGGGCAGGGAAGAATGAGCAGTTCTTC.